This T cell receptor (beta chain) was observed in a study of somatic mutations in cytotoxic T cells in rheumatoid arthritis. The assay was immunoSEQ multiplex PCR, and TCRdb's table has in-frame clones only and misses some. The sample lists approximately 9,400 clones, around 89% occurring once. This CDR3 has 15 residues. J was trimmed by 2 bases and V by 5 bases; bases with no gene match: 5. Per germline, CDR1 LNHNV and CDR2 YYDKDF (reference sequence). What was sequenced was CD4+ T cells sorted from blood. The TCR comes from a woman aged 18-29 years with rheumatoid arthritis. The J gene is TRBJ2-3, the V gene TRBV15; 9 positions match TRBD2. CDR3 DNA sequence: TGTGCCACCAGCGCCAGCGGGAGGTACACAGATACGCAGTATTTT. Translation gives CATSASGRYTDTQYF. Based on the CDR3 plus reference TRBV15 and TRBJ2-3, the full variable domain is DAMVIQNPRYQVTQFGKPVTLSCSQTLNHNVMYWYQQKSSQAPKLLFHYYDKDFNNEADTPDNFQSRRPNTSFCFLDIRSPGLGDTAMYLCATSASGRYTDTQYFGPGTRLTVL.